This T cell receptor (beta chain) is drawn from a study of T cells in Graves' hyperthyroidism and ophthalmopathy (dated by TCRdb to between 2018 and 2020). For context, the study as a whole: To identify distinguishing TCR V-J signatures, a discovery cohort of about 100 patients was used, comprising 40 to 45 with Graves' ophthalmopathy and 57 with stable Graves' hyperthyroidism. The paper reports TCR Vbeta CDR3 sequencing of roughly 140 peripheral blood samples: approximately 41 ophthalmopathy, 75 to 80 hyperthyroidism and approximately 17 progressor patients. An independent validation cohort of fewer than 20 hyperthyroidism patients and 17 patients who later progressed to ophthalmopathy tested prospective prediction of ophthalmopathy. After sampling, hyperthyroidism patients received methimazole starting at 30 mg daily, and ophthalmopathy patients received high-dose intravenous methylprednisolone. In addition, the study compared T-cell repertoires in thyroid tissue and in blood from over 5 Graves' hyperthyroidism patients. The roughly 91 discovery patients were randomly split 7:3 into training and test sets. General conclusions and limits of the study: A model built on a 13 V-J signature distinguished ophthalmopathy from stable hyperthyroidism, reaching 85% to 90% sensitivity and around 81% specificity in cross-validation and 80%/75% in testing. Most expanded thyroid clonotypes (frequency above 0.001) were also found in blood, which suggests that blood repertoires may mirror thyroid immune responses. In validation, the model predicted progression to ophthalmopathy with 55% to 71% sensitivity and roughly 75% specificity, a median of about six months before onset. Sample size was not statistically predetermined, and blinding of investigators to group allocation was not performed.

Amplification of TCR beta CDR3 regions was carried out from RNA transcripts. The first round of RT-PCR for the TCR CDR3 was performed with the HTBI primer set and the Qiagen OneStep RT-PCR kit. Libraries were constructed in a second round of multiplex PCR, after which size selection and purification were performed. Paired-end sequencing of the libraries was performed with 100 bp reads on an Illumina HiSeq2000. In the original analysis: Raw data were processed with SOAPnuke, discarding reads with adapters, uncalled bases, mean Phred below 15, or no exact constant-primer or identifier match. High-quality paired reads were merged using COPE v1.2.5, and each unique nucleotide sequence was defined as a clonotype. Clonotypes were aligned to IMGT TRBV, TRBD and TRBJ reference segments using MiTCR v1.1. The analysis was restricted to V-J combinations with a frequency above 0.0001, which together covered approximately 99% of the repertoires. The TCS score was defined as F50 (clonal expansion) divided by E x V (chaos), with BLOSUM62-based TCRdist calculated between CDR3 peptides within each V-J. Welch's t-statistics and random forest reduced several hundred V-J features to roughly 13, which were used in a naive Bayes classifier (R e1071). The similarity between thyroid and blood repertoires was quantified using the Morisita-Horn index. TCRdb reran the public reads through fastp at Q25 and MiXCR, keeping productive beta chains. Each entry is one CDR3 protein sequence, shown with its most common DNA and genes. V and J calls and clone size were set by TCRdb, not the authors. The sample yields a few hundred thousand distinct CDR3 sequences; just over 45% were counted once. In total, the top ten clones hold around 8% of the sample.

Graves' hyperthyroidism was defined as stable when no progression to ophthalmopathy occurred over 18 months of follow-up. Hyperthyroidism patients were newly diagnosed, had a disease duration of under 2 months, and were aged 18 to 65 years. The study excluded patients with uncontrolled infections, other autoimmune diseases, pregnancy or lactation. Diagnoses were established on the basis of clinical symptoms, serum thyroxine and TRAb, thyroid ultrasound, and orbital computed tomography. Trizol reagent was used to extract total RNA, and RNA quality was then checked on an Agilent 2100 Bioanalyzer. Taken from the germline V gene, the CDR1 and CDR2 loops are ENHRY and SYGVKD. Measured from the cysteine to the phenylalanine, the CDR3 is 15 residues long. The retained sequence is limited to the CDR3, 45 bases, with the frame set at the first base. Of note for this clonotype: What this receptor recognizes is not known. At one boundary the junction diverges from the germline segment, which might be a read error.

The sequence links TRBV10-3 to TRBJ1-1, with 11 central nucleotides matching TRBD1. The receptor's source is a woman in her late teens or twenties with Graves' hyperthyroidism. The specimen was peripheral blood or thyroid tissue (not recorded which). The CDR3 is CASSLGQGGFTEAFF. The DNA is as follows: TGTGCCAGCAGTTTGGGACAGGGGGGATTCACTGAAGCTTTCTTT.